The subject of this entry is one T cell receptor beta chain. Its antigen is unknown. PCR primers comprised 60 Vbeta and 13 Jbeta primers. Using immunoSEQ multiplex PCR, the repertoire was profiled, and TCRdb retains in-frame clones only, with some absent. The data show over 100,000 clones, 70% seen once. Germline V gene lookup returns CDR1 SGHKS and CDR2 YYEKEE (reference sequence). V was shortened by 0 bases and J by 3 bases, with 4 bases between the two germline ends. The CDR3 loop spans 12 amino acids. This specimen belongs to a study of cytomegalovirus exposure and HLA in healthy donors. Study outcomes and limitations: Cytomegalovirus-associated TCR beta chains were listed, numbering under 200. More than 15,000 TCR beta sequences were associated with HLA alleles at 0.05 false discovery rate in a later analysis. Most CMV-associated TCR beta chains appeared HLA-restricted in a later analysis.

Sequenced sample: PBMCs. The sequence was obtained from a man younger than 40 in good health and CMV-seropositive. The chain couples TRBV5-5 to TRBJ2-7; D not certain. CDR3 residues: CASSLDYYEQYF. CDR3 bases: TGTGCCAGCAGCTTGGATTACTACGAGCAGTACTTC.